The 23 T cell receptor beta chains listed next were all sequenced from one sample in a study of CD8 T cells in Susac syndrome. Random-hexamer reverse transcription was applied to about 0.45 to 1 ug RNA. Each CDR3 protein is one row after TCRdb ran MiXCR on the immunoSEQ multiplex PCR reads. Of about 120,000 distinct CDR3 sequences listed, 85% to 95% are singletons. Input material: CD4+ T cells from PBMCs. These receptors all stem from a human donor with multiple sclerosis.

This chain links TRBV30 with TRBJ2-5; D gene ambiguous. This CDR3 contains 12 residues. Trimming stripped 0 bases from V and 5 bases from J, with 7 bases between. CDR1 GTSNPN and CDR2 SVGIG come from the germline V gene (reference sequence). CDR3 sequence: CAWSVAGETQYF. Here the CDR3 DNA reads TGTGCCTGGAGTGTAGCCGGGGAGACCCAGTACTTC.

The chain employs TRBV6-5 and TRBJ1-2, with D unclear. Trimming took off 0 bases at V and 7 bases at J, with 12 bases between the two ends. The germline CDR1 and CDR2 sequences are MNHEY and SVGAGI. This CDR3 has 14 residues. CDR3 bases: TGTGCCAGCAGTTACTCCCACGAACTAGCTGGCTACACCTTC. As protein: CASSYSHELAGYTF.

This clonotype was picked up a small number of times. The V call is TRBV5-1, the J call TRBJ2-7, with D tentatively TRBD1 (6 bases). CDR3 size: 14 residues. Germline V CDR1 and CDR2: SGHRS, YFSETQ. With 0 bases removed from V and 4 bases from J, the gap between germline ends came to 11 bases. The CDR3 bases are TGCGCCAGCAGCTTGGGGACAGCTACATACGAGCAGTACTTC. Its protein product is CASSLGTATYEQYF.

This chain uses TRBV20-1 with TRBJ1-1; maybe TRBD1 (5 bases). CDR1 DFQATT and CDR2 SNEGSKA come from the germline V gene (reference sequence). V was clipped by 4 bases and J by 8 bases, with 17 bases between them. CDR3 length equals 13 residues. The CDR3 DNA sequence: TGCAGTGCTACATTTATGGGGACGGGGGAAGCTTTCTTT. Translation gives CSATFMGTGEAFF.

The chain recombines TRBV20-1 with TRBJ1-1; D is undetermined. The CDR3 runs 14 residues. V dropped 2 bases and J dropped 0 bases, with 10 bases sitting between them. Germline loops: CDR1 DFQATT, CDR2 SNEGSKA (reference sequence). The CDR3 DNA follows: TGCAGTGCTAGACGGACGGGTATGAACACTGAAGCTTTCTTT. This translates into CSARRTGMNTEAFF.

This sequence joins TRBV18 and TRBJ2-5; no definite D call. CDR1 KGHSH and CDR2 LQKENI come from the germline V gene. V was pared by 2 bases and J by 1 base, with 11 bases between. The CDR3 runs 15 residues. CDR3 bases: TGTGCCAGCTCACCAATCTCCGGGTCCCAAGAGACCCAGTACTTC. This codes for CASSPISGSQETQYF.

This sequence joins TRBV11-2 and TRBJ1-6, with D tentatively TRBD1 (6 bases). This CDR3 is 21 amino acids long. With 0 bases removed from V and 8 bases from J, the gap between germline ends came to 29 bases. Germline lookup yields CDR1 SGHAT and CDR2 FQNNGV. The CDR3 here is CASSLDFVVQGSSTGDSPLHF. CDR3 sequence (DNA): TGTGCCAGCAGCTTAGACTTCGTCGTTCAGGGGTCCAGCACGGGTGATTCACCCCTCCACTTT. The full variable domain, with the rest looked up from reference TRBV11-2 and TRBJ1-6, is EAGVAQSPRYKIIEKRQSVAFWCNPISGHATLYWYQQILGQGPKLLIQFQNNGVVDDSQLPKDRFSAERLKGVDSTLKIQPAKLEDSAVYLCASSLDFVVQGSSTGDSPLHFGNGTRLTVT.

Notes on this clonotype: A read error may produce the germline difference seen at one junction end. This chain uses TRBV7-7 with TRBJ2-3; D ambiguous. The V gene's germline CDR1 is SSHAT and CDR2 FNYEAQ (reference sequence). The CDR3 length is 16 residues. CDR3 sequence (DNA): TGTGCTAGCAGCTTAGAACTTGGTTTTCCCAGGCATACGCAGTATTTT. Translation: CASSLELGFPRHTQYF.

Details on this clonotype: A junction boundary mismatches the germline segment, possibly from a read error. This rearrangement joins TRBV5-1 to TRBJ2-7; D perhaps matches TRBD1 (5 bases). Germline CDR1 and CDR2: SGHRS and YFSETQ. The CDR3 contains 13 residues. CDR3 amino acids: CASSLGLGPEQHF. The CDR3 nucleotides read TGCGCCAGCAGCCTTGGGTTGGGGCCCGAGCAGCACTTC.

CDR3 sequence (DNA): TGTGCCAGCAGTCGTAGCGGGGGGGCCTGGGAGACCCAGTACTTC. Its translation is CASSRSGGAWETQYF. The chain joins TRBV7-2 to TRBJ2-5, with TRBD2 matching 11 bases. From germline, CDR1 is SGHTA and CDR2 FQGNSA. The V gene end was trimmed by 6 bases and the J gene end by 5 bases; junction bases not matched to a gene: 8. The CDR3 consists of 15 residues.

The chain couples TRBV7-9 to TRBJ2-7; weak D call: TRBD1 (6 bases). V was trimmed by 3 bases and J by 0 bases, leaving 15 bases between them. Germline-derived CDR1 and CDR2 are SEHNR and FQNEAQ (reference sequence). The CDR3 runs 16 residues. CDR3 in amino acids: CASSLGQGTRSYEQYF. In DNA form, the CDR3 reads TGTGCCAGCAGCTTGGGGCAGGGGACGCGCTCCTACGAGCAGTACTTC.

The genes are TRBV2 and TRBJ2-2, with 9 bases identical to TRBD1. The CDR3 is 14 amino acids. The V gene's germline CDR1 is SNHLY and CDR2 FYNNEI. The V gene end was trimmed by 5 bases and the J gene end by 6 bases; junction bases not matched to a gene: 4. The CDR3 nucleotides read TGTGCCAGCAGTTGGGGACAGGGTCCCGGGGAGCTGTTTTTT. As protein: CASSWGQGPGELFF.

The chain uses TRBV7-2 and TRBJ1-4; D possibly corresponds to TRBD1 (5 bases). The V end lost 5 bases, the J end lost 7 bases, and 14 bases lay between the germline ends. Germline CDR1 reads SGHTA; CDR2 reads FQGNSA. This CDR3 has 14 amino acids. The CDR3 sequence is CASSPAREAEKLFF. The CDR3 DNA sequence: TGTGCCAGCAGCCCGGCCAGGGAGGCTGAAAAACTGTTTTTT. Full variable domain (outside the CDR3, taken from reference TRBV7-2 and TRBJ1-4): GAGVSQSPSNKVTEKGKDVELRCDPISGHTALYWYRQSLGQGLEFLIYFQGNSAPDKSGLPSDRFSAERTGGSVSTLTIQRTQQEDSAVYLCASSPAREAEKLFFGSGTQLSVL.

Notes on this clonotype: The final CDR3 position lacks the conserved phenylalanine or tryptophan, pointing to a likely read error. The V call is TRBV19, the J call TRBJ1-1; D is unresolved. CDR3 length: 13 residues. Trimming left V 5 bases short and J 1 base short, with 8 bases between. CDR1 is LNHDA, CDR2 SQIVND, per germline (reference sequence). The CDR3, as DNA: TGTGCCAGTAGTGCGTGGCCGAACACTGAAGCTTTCCTT. As protein: CASSAWPNTEAFL.

This clonotype was seen a handful of times. V gene TRBV30 combines with J gene TRBJ2-5; D uncertain. Germline V gene data show CDR1 as GTSNPN and CDR2 as SVGIG (reference sequence). Deletions cut 1 base from V and 2 bases from J, with 8 bases between. CDR3 length equals 13 residues. CDR3: CAWSAARQETQYF. CDR3 DNA sequence: TGTGCCTGGAGTGCCGCAAGACAAGAGACCCAGTACTTC.

In nucleotides, the CDR3 is TGTGCCAGCAGCGGCTGGAGGGGTTCCTACGAGCAGTACTTC. This sequence encodes CASSGWRGSYEQYF. The gene calls are TRBV3-1 and TRBJ2-7, with a tentative D call TRBD2 (6 bases). Germline CDR1 and CDR2: LGHDT and YNNKEL (reference sequence). V was cut by 5 bases and J by 1 base, with 12 bases left in between. The CDR3 is made up of 14 amino acids.

The gene calls are TRBV30 and TRBJ1-6; tentative D call: TRBD1 (6 bases). Per germline, CDR1 GTSNPN and CDR2 SVGIG (reference sequence). The CDR3 runs to 15 residues. V was pared by 0 bases and J by 10 bases, with 16 bases between. CDR3 nucleotide sequence: TGTGCCTGGAGTGTACGGGGGGCCCTGGGGTCACCCCTCCACTTT. Translated: CAWSVRGALGSPLHF.

The genes are TRBV15 and TRBJ1-5; D is undetermined. CDR3 length equals 15 residues. Trimming removed 3 bases at V and 4 bases at J, with 13 bases between. Germline V gives CDR1 LNHNV, CDR2 YYDKDF (reference sequence). CDR3: CATSSGRRQNQPQHF. As DNA, the CDR3 is TGTGCCACCAGCAGTGGGAGACGGCAAAATCAGCCCCAGCATTTT. The complete variable domain, with remaining parts taken from reference TRBV15 and TRBJ1-5, reads DAMVIQNPRYQVTQFGKPVTLSCSQTLNHNVMYWYQQKSSQAPKLLFHYYDKDFNNEADTPDNFQSRRPNTSFCFLDIRSPGLGDTAMYLCATSSGRRQNQPQHFGDGTRLSIL.

This clonotype was detected once. V and J are TRBV5-1 and TRBJ1-5; D may be TRBD1 (6 bases). With 4 bases removed from V and 6 bases from J, the gap between germline ends came to 14 bases. The CDR3 is made up of 14 amino acids. Looked up from germline, CDR1 is SGHRS and CDR2 is YFSETQ. CDR3 nucleotides: TGCGCCAGCAGCATCGCGGGGGGGCGTCAGCCCCAGCATTTT. Amino acid sequence: CASSIAGGRQPQHF.

The V gene is TRBV7-2, the J gene TRBJ1-2; D not certain. The CDR3 length is 14 residues. Trimming took 1 base from V and 4 from J, leaving 10 bases between them. The V gene's germline CDR1 is SGHTA and CDR2 FQGNSA. The CDR3 loop is CASSLEGILYGYTF. The CDR3 nucleotides are TGTGCCAGCAGCTTAGAAGGGATCCTCTATGGCTACACCTTC.

V usage is TRBV12-3 or TRBV12-4 and J usage is TRBJ2-3, with D unclear. Trimming removed 5 bases at V and 5 bases at J, with 8 bases between. CDR3 length equals 12 residues. The CDR3 DNA is TGTGCCAGCAGTCTCAACGGAGATACGCAGTATTTT. Translated, it gives CASSLNGDTQYF.

V gene TRBV20-1 combines with J gene TRBJ2-7, with D unresolved. CDR3 length equals 14 residues. The germline gives CDR1 DFQATT, CDR2 SNEGSKA (reference sequence). The ends were cut back, 5 bases at V and 6 bases at J, with 20 bases in the middle. In nucleotides, the CDR3 is TGCAGTGCTCTCGCGTACACGGGTGGGTCCGAGCAGTACTTC. Translating gives CSALAYTGGSEQYF.

This chain joins TRBV7-6 and TRBJ1-6; D call uncertain. The ends were cut back, 1 base at V and 7 bases at J, with 11 bases in the middle. Per the germline V gene, CDR1 is SGHVS and CDR2 is FNYEAQ. This CDR3 contains 15 residues. The CDR3 coding sequence is TGTGCCAGCAGCTTAGGGAGGGTTCTGAATTCACCCCTCCACTTT. Amino acid sequence: CASSLGRVLNSPLHF.